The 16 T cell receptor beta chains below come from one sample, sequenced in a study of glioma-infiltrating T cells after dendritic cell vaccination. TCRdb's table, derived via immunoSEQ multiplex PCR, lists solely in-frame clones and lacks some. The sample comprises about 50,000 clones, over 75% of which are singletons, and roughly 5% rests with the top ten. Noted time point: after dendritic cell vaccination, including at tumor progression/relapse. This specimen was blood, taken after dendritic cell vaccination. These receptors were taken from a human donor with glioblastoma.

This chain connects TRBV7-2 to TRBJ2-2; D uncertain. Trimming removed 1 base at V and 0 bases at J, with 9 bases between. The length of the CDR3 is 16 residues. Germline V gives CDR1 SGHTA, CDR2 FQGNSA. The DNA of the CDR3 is TGTGCCAGCAGCTTAGATTTAGCCGCGAACACCGGGGAGCTGTTTTTT. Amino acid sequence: CASSLDLAANTGELFF.

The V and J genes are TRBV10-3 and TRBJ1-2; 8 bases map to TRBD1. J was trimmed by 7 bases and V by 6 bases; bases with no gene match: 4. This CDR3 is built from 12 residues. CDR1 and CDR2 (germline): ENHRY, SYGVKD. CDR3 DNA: TGTGCCATCAGCACAGGGGGAGGTGGCTACACCTTC. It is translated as CAISTGGGGYTF.

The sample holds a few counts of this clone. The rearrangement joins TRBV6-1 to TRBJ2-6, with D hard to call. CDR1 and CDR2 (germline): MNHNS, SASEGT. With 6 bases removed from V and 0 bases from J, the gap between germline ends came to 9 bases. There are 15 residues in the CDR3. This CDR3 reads CASSGASSGANVLTF. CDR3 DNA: TGTGCCAGCAGCGGAGCGAGCTCTGGGGCCAACGTCCTGACTTTC.

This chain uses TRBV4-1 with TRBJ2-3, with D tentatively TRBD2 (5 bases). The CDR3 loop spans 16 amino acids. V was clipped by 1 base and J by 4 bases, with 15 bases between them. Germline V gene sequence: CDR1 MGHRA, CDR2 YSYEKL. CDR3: CASSQGREQLSDTQYF. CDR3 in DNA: TGCGCCAGCAGCCAAGGTCGGGAACAGCTTTCAGATACGCAGTATTTT.

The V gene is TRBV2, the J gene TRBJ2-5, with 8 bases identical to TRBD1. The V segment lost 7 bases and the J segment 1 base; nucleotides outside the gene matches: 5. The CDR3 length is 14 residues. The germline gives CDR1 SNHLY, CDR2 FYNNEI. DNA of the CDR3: TGTGCCAGCATTAAGGACAGGGCCCAAGAGACCCAGTACTTC. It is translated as CASIKDRAQETQYF.

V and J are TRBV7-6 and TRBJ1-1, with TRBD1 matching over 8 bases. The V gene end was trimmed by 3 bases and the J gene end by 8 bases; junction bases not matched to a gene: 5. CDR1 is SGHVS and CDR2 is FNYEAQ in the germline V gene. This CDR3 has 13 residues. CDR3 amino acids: CASSFSGQGEAFF. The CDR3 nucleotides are TGTGCCAGCAGCTTCTCTGGACAGGGAGAAGCTTTCTTT. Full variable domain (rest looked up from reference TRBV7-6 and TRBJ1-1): GAGVSQSPRYKVTKRGQDVALRCDPISGHVSLYWYRQALGQGPEFLTYFNYEAQQDKSGLPNDRFSAERPEGSISTLTIQRTEQRDSAMYRCASSFSGQGEAFFGQGTRLTVV.

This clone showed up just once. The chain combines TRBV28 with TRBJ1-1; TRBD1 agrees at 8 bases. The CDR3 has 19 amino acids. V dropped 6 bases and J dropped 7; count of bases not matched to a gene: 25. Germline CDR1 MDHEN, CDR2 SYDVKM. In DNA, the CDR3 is TGTGCCAGCAGCCAAGGTGGGTTCTCAGGGGGCGACGGGAAGGTTGAAGCTTTCTTT. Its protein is CASSQGGFSGGDGKVEAFF.

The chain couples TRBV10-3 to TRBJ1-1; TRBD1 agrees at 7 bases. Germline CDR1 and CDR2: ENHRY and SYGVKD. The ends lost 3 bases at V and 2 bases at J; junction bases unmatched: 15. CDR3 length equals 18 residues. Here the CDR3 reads CAISDPLQGPTLNTEAFF. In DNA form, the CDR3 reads TGTGCCATCAGTGATCCCCTACAGGGGCCAACTTTAAACACTGAAGCTTTCTTT.

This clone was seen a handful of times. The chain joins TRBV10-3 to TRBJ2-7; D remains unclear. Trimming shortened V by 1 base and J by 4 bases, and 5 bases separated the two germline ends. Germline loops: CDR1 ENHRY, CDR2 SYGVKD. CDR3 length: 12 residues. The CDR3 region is CAISEWLYEQYF. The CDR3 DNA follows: TGTGCCATCAGTGAGTGGCTTTACGAGCAGTACTTC.

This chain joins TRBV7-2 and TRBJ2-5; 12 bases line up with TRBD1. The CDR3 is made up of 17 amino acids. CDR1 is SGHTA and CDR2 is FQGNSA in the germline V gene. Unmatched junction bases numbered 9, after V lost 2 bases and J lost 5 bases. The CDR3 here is CASSLILGQGAKETQYF. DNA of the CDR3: TGTGCCAGCAGCTTAATACTGGGACAGGGGGCGAAGGAGACCCAGTACTTC.

The CDR3 sequence is CASSTGLPGQETQYF. The CDR3 nucleotides read TGTGCCAGTAGTACGGGACTACCGGGGCAAGAGACCCAGTACTTC. V usage is TRBV19 and J usage is TRBJ2-5; 7 nucleotides match TRBD2. CDR3 length: 15 amino acids. Germline V lookup: CDR1 LNHDA, CDR2 SQIVND (reference sequence). V was clipped by 4 bases and J by 2 bases; unmatched bases: 7.

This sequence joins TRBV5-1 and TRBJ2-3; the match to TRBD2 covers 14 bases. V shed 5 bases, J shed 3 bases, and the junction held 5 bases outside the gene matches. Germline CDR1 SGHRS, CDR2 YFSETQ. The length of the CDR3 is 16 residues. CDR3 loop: CASRSGLAGVTDTQYF. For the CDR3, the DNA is TGCGCCAGCAGATCGGGACTAGCGGGAGTGACAGATACGCAGTATTTT.

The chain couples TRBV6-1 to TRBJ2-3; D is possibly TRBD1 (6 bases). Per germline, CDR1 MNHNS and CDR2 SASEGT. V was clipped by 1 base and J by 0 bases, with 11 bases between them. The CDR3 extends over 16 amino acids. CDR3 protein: CASSEVGAISTDTQYF. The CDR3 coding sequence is TGTGCCAGCAGTGAAGTGGGGGCGATTAGCACAGATACGCAGTATTTT.

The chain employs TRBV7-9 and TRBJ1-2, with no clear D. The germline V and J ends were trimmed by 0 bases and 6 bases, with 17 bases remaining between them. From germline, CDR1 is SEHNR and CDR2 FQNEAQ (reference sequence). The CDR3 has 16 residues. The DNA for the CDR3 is TGTGCCAGCAGCTTAGCGTCTAGCCATAATACGAATGGCTACACCTTC. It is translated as CASSLASSHNTNGYTF.

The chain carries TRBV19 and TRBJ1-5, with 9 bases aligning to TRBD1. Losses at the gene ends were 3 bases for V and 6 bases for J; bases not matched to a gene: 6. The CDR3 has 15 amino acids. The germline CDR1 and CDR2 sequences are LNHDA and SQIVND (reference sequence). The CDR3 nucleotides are TGTGCCAGTAGTATCACAGGGGGCACGTCTCAGCCCCAGCATTTT. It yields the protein CASSITGGTSQPQHF.

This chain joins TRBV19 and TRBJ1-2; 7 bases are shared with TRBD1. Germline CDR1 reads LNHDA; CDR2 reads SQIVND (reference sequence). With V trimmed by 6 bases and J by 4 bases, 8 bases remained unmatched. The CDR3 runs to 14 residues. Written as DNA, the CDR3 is TGTGCCAGTAGGAAAGACAGGGTTCTCTATGGCTACACCTTC. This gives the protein CASRKDRVLYGYTF.